Detailed here is one T cell receptor (beta chain). The antigen is unknown. These data come from a study of T cell repertoires in cytomegalovirus infection. Study overall: HLA-B-restricted CMV epitopes that are well studied were used alongside recently identified HLA-C-restricted ones. Based on public TCR beta signatures, there were indications of CMV infection and of a matching HLA type. Study results and limitations: HLA-C-restricted TCR beta clonotypes specific for CMV led the ex vivo response.

TCRdb redid the calling of the reads with MiXCR, one entry per CDR3 protein. This table has about 110,000 distinct CDR3 sequences, around 30% appearing once. The V and J ends lost 6 bases and 5 bases, in that order; junction bases with no gene match: 9. The germline V gene encodes CDR1 SQVTM and CDR2 ANQGSEA. This CDR3 is built from 13 residues. This clonotype was sampled from a human donor in good health (CMV status not recorded). Some clones in this sample may be carry-over from other donors' samples. This specimen was CD8+ T cells from cultured PBMCs, taken from culture after CMV antigen stimulation. The chain is built from TRBV29-1 and TRBJ2-7; 8 bases fit TRBD1. CDR3 sequence reads: CSVRTGSKNEQYF. The CDR3 DNA is TGCAGCGTGAGGACAGGGAGCAAAAACGAGCAGTACTTC.